A single sample is the source of the 21 T cell receptor beta chains below, sequenced in a study of blood T cell repertoires in COVID-19. Some clones are missing from TCRdb's copy, which holds only in-frame ones; the method was immunoSEQ multiplex PCR. The data show about 140,000 clones, around 84% seen once. Input material: peripheral blood. The receptors were gathered from an older woman with acute or convalescent COVID-19.

The chain combines TRBV2 with TRBJ2-3, with D possibly TRBD2 on 6 matching bases. This CDR3 is 14 amino acids long. Germline CDR1 and CDR2: SNHLY and FYNNEI. Trimming removed 4 bases from V and 2 bases from J, with 10 bases in between. The CDR3 protein is CASSGLVYTDTQYF. CDR3 nucleotides: TGTGCCAGCAGTGGACTAGTATACACAGATACGCAGTATTTT.

This clone showed up just once. The chain carries TRBV19 and TRBJ2-5, with D possibly TRBD2 on 6 matching bases. Germline lookup yields CDR1 LNHDA and CDR2 SQIVND (reference sequence). The CDR3 consists of 14 residues. V lost 0 bases, J lost 5 bases, and 10 bases lay in between. This CDR3 reads CASSIDASGETQYF. The CDR3 nucleotides read TGTGCCAGTAGTATAGACGCCAGCGGGGAGACCCAGTACTTC. Complete variable domain (other parts from reference TRBV19 and TRBJ2-5): DGGITQSPKYLFRKEGQNVTLSCEQNLNHDAMYWYRQDPGQGLRLIYYSQIVNDFQKGDIAEGYSVSREKKESFPLTVTSAQKNPTAFYLCASSIDASGETQYFGPGTRLLVL.

The V call is TRBV5-5, the J call TRBJ1-1; TRBD1 agrees at 8 bases. CDR3 length: 14 amino acids. CDR1 is SGHKS, CDR2 YYEKEE, per germline (reference sequence). J gave up 0 bases and V 7 bases, and 5 bases lay outside the gene matches. CDR3 DNA: TGTGCCAGCTGCCGACAGGGGTTGAACACTGAAGCTTTCTTT. It translates to CASCRQGLNTEAFF.

The chain combines TRBV19 with TRBJ1-1; tentative D call: TRBD1 (5 bases). V lost 10 bases, J lost 5 bases, and 14 bases lay in between. CDR3 length equals 12 residues. Germline CDR1 and CDR2: LNHDA and SQIVND (reference sequence). The CDR3 is CATRFGGTEAFF. CDR3 coding DNA: TGTGCCACTCGATTCGGGGGGACTGAAGCTTTCTTT.

V usage is TRBV7-2 and J usage is TRBJ1-3; D is undetermined. Trimming stripped 2 bases from V and 2 bases from J, with 7 bases between. CDR3 length: 14 residues. CDR1 and CDR2 (germline): SGHTA, FQGNSA. The CDR3 sequence is CASSLKAAGNTIYF. CDR3 in DNA: TGTGCCAGCAGCTTAAAGGCGGCTGGAAACACCATATATTTT.

The gene calls are TRBV7-2 and TRBJ1-6, with D possibly matching TRBD1 (6 bases). Germline assignment: CDR1 SGHTA and CDR2 FQGNSA. The V end lost 1 base, the J end lost 6 bases, and 19 bases lay between the germline ends. This CDR3 contains 18 residues. The CDR3 DNA reads as TGTGCCAGCAGCTTAGAGGAGGCAGGGGCTCGACCTAATTCACCCCTCCACTTT. Translation: CASSLEEAGARPNSPLHF.

This clone was seen a few times. The V call is TRBV21-1, the J call TRBJ2-3; TRBD2, as called in the table, went unchecked against the DNA. TRBV21-1 counts as a pseudogene. There are 19 residues in the CDR3. The CDR3 reads CASSERAPLLGTRTDTQYF. The CDR3 DNA sequence: TGTGCCAGCAGCGAGCGGGCCCCCCTATTGGGGACTCGCACAGATACGCAGTATTTT.

This chain links TRBV5-1 with TRBJ2-3; D perhaps matches TRBD2 (6 bases). Looked up from germline, CDR1 is SGHRS and CDR2 is YFSETQ. The CDR3 contains 15 residues. Deletions cut 4 bases from V and 1 base from J, with 13 bases between. CDR3 residues: CASSISGDRTDTQYF. The CDR3 DNA sequence: TGCGCCAGCAGCATTTCGGGGGACCGCACAGATACGCAGTATTTT.

This clone was observed once. The chain links TRBV5-1 to TRBJ1-4; TRBD1 matches at 7 bases. Per the germline V gene, CDR1 is SGHRS and CDR2 is YFSETQ. With V trimmed by 4 bases and J by 4 bases, 7 bases remained unmatched. CDR3 length equals 15 residues. This CDR3 is CASSPDRAINEKLFF. In DNA, the CDR3 is TGCGCCAGCAGCCCCGACAGGGCCATTAATGAAAAACTGTTTTTT.

The chain uses TRBV7-8 and TRBJ2-5; 13 nucleotides line up with TRBD2. The CDR3 is 16 residues long. The V and J ends lost 5 bases and 2 bases, in that order; junction bases with no gene match: 5. Germline CDR1 and CDR2: SGHVS and FQNEAQ. The CDR3 DNA follows: TGTGCCAGCAGCCCGAGACTAGCGGGGGGACAAGAGACCCAGTACTTC. Residues: CASSPRLAGGQETQYF. Full variable domain (rest looked up from reference TRBV7-8 and TRBJ2-5): GAGVSQSPRYKVAKRGQDVALRCDPISGHVSLFWYQQALGQGPEFLTYFQNEAQLDKSGLPSDRFFAERPEGSVSTLKIQRTQQEDSAVYLCASSPRLAGGQETQYFGPGTRLLVL.

The chain recombines TRBV10-2 with TRBJ1-1, with TRBD1 matching over 8 bases. CDR1 and CDR2 from the germline V gene are WSHSY and SAAADI. With V trimmed by 2 bases and J by 4 bases, 6 bases remained unmatched. There are 15 residues in the CDR3. The CDR3 DNA reads as TGCGCCAGCAGTGAGAGGGCAGGGGGCGGCACTGAAGCTTTCTTT. Residues: CASSERAGGGTEAFF.

The chain has TRBV4-1 and TRBJ1-5, with 8 nucleotides matching TRBD1. The germline CDR1 and CDR2 sequences are MGHRA and YSYEKL. Trimming at V came to 4 bases and at J to 0 bases, leaving 2 bases not matched to a gene. The CDR3 spans 15 residues. The CDR3 DNA reads as TGCGCCAGCAGCCTCGACAGGGGTAGCAATCAGCCCCAGCATTTT. Protein product: CASSLDRGSNQPQHF.

This clone has a handful of counts. The chain is built from TRBV5-1 and TRBJ1-1; 8 nucleotides line up with TRBD1. The CDR3 length is 18 residues. V shed 1 base and J 9 bases; nucleotides not matched to a gene: 20. Germline values: CDR1 SGHRS, CDR2 YFSETQ. CDR3 sequence reads: CASSLRSSSTAGGVKAFF. Here the CDR3 DNA reads TGCGCCAGCAGCTTGAGATCATCATCCACGGCAGGGGGCGTCAAAGCTTTCTTT.

The chain employs TRBV3-1 (or the pseudogene TRBV3-2) and TRBJ1-1; D not certain. Germline CDR1 and CDR2: LGHDT and YNNKEL (reference sequence). Trimming removed 6 bases at V and 0 bases at J, with 8 bases between. The CDR3 loop spans 13 amino acids. DNA for the CDR3: TGTGCCAGCAGACAGAACATGAACACTGAAGCTTTCTTT. Translated: CASRQNMNTEAFF.

The rearrangement links TRBV24-1 to TRBJ2-1; 7 bases fit TRBD1. The CDR3 length is 16 residues. Per germline, CDR1 KGHDR and CDR2 SFDVKD. J was trimmed by 0 bases and V by 10 bases; bases with no gene match: 11. CDR3 protein: CATAKKGAPSYNEQFF. As DNA, the CDR3 is TGTGCCACAGCAAAGAAGGGGGCCCCCTCCTACAATGAGCAGTTCTTC.

The rearrangement uses TRBV5-8 and TRBJ1-1; D uncertain. The V end was cut by 3 bases, the J end by 0 bases, with 15 bases between. There are 16 residues in the CDR3. CDR1 and CDR2 (germline): SGHTS, YDEGEE. CDR3 sequence reads: CASSWAGSVVNTEAFF. The CDR3 DNA reads TGTGCCAGCAGCTGGGCTGGGAGCGTGGTGAACACTGAAGCTTTCTTT. Filled out from reference TRBV5-8 and TRBJ1-1, the complete variable domain reads EAGVTQSPTHLIKTRGQQATLRCSPISGHTSVYWYQQALGLGLQFLLWYDEGEERNRGNFPPRFSGRQFPNYSSELNVNALELEDSALYLCASSWAGSVVNTEAFFGQGTRLTVV.

This clone was seen a handful of times. The rearrangement links TRBV7-9 to TRBJ1-1, with D maybe TRBD1 (6 bases). Germline lookup yields CDR1 SEHNR and CDR2 FQNEAQ (reference sequence). The V end was cut by 2 bases, the J end by 3 bases, with 13 bases between. This CDR3 has 15 amino acids. The CDR3 bases are TGTGCCAGCAGCTTACCAGGGGTCGTCGACACTGAAGCTTTCTTT. It is translated as CASSLPGVVDTEAFF.

The sample holds one count of this clone. The V call is TRBV3-1 (or the pseudogene TRBV3-2), the J call TRBJ1-5; no clear D gene. CDR1 LGHDT and CDR2 YNNKEL come from the germline V gene (reference sequence). Trimming pared 5 bases from V and 6 bases from J, leaving 11 bases between. The CDR3 loop spans 13 amino acids. Written as DNA, the CDR3 is TGTGCCAGCAGCTCCTTTTCGGGTCAGCCCCAGCATTTT. It is translated as CASSSFSGQPQHF.

V and J are TRBV4-3 and TRBJ2-7; 14 nucleotides match TRBD2. This CDR3 region has 17 residues. J was trimmed by 5 bases and V by 1 base; bases with no gene match: 7. The germline gives CDR1 LGHNA, CDR2 YSLEER. CDR3: CASSQVTSGGGIDEQYF. Here the CDR3 DNA reads TGCGCCAGCAGCCAAGTGACTAGCGGGGGGGGAATCGACGAGCAGTACTTC.

The chain uses TRBV6-5 and TRBJ1-3; TRBD1 aligns across 9 bases. This CDR3 region has 16 residues. Per germline, CDR1 MNHEY and CDR2 SVGAGI. Germline trimming cut 2 bases from V and 8 bases from J; bases unmatched to any gene: 10. The chain's CDR3 is CASSYDVGQGFHTIYF. The CDR3, as DNA: TGTGCCAGCAGTTACGATGTGGGACAGGGCTTTCACACCATATATTTT.

V gene TRBV5-1 combines with J gene TRBJ2-7; TRBD2 aligns across 12 bases. Germline CDR1 is SGHRS and CDR2 is YFSETQ. The CDR3 is made up of 15 amino acids. Germline trimming cut 4 bases from V and 9 bases from J; bases unmatched to any gene: 11. In DNA, the CDR3 is TGCGCCAGCAGCATCACTAGCGGGGGGACCTCGGGGCAGTACTTC. Protein sequence: CASSITSGGTSGQYF.